The 9 T cell receptor beta chains listed next were all sequenced from one sample in a study of cytomegalovirus exposure and HLA in healthy donors. 13 Jbeta primers and 60 Vbeta primers were used for the PCR. Only in-frame clones appear in the TCRdb table, and some are missing; sequencing was by immunoSEQ multiplex PCR. The table lists roughly 120,000 clones, about four fifths of them singletons. Sample: PBMCs. Every receptor here comes from a young woman in good health and CMV-seronegative.

The chain recombines TRBV30 with TRBJ2-7, with D unclear. The ends were cut back, 0 bases at V and 5 bases at J, with 5 bases in the middle. This CDR3 comprises 11 residues. CDR1 is GTSNPN, CDR2 SVGIG, per germline (reference sequence). In nucleotides, the CDR3 is TGTGCCTGGAGTGTAAGAGACGAGCAGTACTTC. This codes for CAWSVRDEQYF.

Only one count was recorded for this clone. The rearrangement joins TRBV11-3 to TRBJ2-1; 8 bases line up with TRBD2. The V and J ends lost 5 bases and 7 bases, in that order; junction bases with no gene match: 10. The CDR3 has 15 residues. From germline, CDR1 is SGHNT and CDR2 YENEEA. The CDR3 nucleotides are TGTGCCAGCAGCCCGTCCATTAGCGGGGTTAATGAGCAGTTCTTC. Encoded protein: CASSPSISGVNEQFF.

This chain joins TRBV5-1 and TRBJ1-1, with 8 bases matching TRBD1. CDR3 length: 16 residues. CDR1 is SGHRS, CDR2 YFSETQ, per germline. Losses at the gene ends were 2 bases for V and 4 bases for J; bases not matched to a gene: 10. CDR3 amino acids: CASSLYSGGSVTEAFF. CDR3 bases: TGCGCCAGCAGCTTATACTCAGGGGGCTCTGTCACTGAAGCTTTCTTT.

This clone turned up a few times. The rearrangement links TRBV27 to TRBJ1-2, with a tentative D call TRBD1 (6 bases). V lost 3 bases and J 0 bases, leaving 8 bases between the germline ends. Germline V lookup: CDR1 MNHEY, CDR2 SMNVEV (reference sequence). This CDR3 spans 14 amino acids. CDR3 bases: TGTGCCAGCAGTTTCCGGACAGCTAACTATGGCTACACCTTC. Amino acids: CASSFRTANYGYTF.

CDR3 sequence (DNA): TGTGCCAGCAGTCAGCCAGGACAGGGGGCTGGTGGCTACACCTTC. Translating gives CASSQPGQGAGGYTF. The V and J genes are TRBV28 and TRBJ1-2; 11 positions agree with TRBD1. This CDR3 region has 15 residues. Germline values: CDR1 MDHEN, CDR2 SYDVKM. V trimming: 5 bases; J trimming: 7 bases; junction bases outside the gene matches: 9.

The chain uses TRBV5-6 and TRBJ2-5; D may be TRBD1 (6 bases). Germline lookup yields CDR1 SGHDT and CDR2 YYEEEE. The V and J ends lost 2 bases and 3 bases respectively, with 23 bases between them. This CDR3 has 18 residues. This chain's CDR3 is CASSFLGMQGKVKETQYF. The DNA for the CDR3 is TGTGCCAGCAGCTTCCTTGGTATGCAGGGGAAGGTCAAAGAGACCCAGTACTTC.

This clone was detected only once. The V call is TRBV15, the J call TRBJ2-2; D might be TRBD1 (6 bases). Germline-derived CDR1 and CDR2 are LNHNV and YYDKDF (reference sequence). V was shortened by 9 bases and J by 7 bases, with 21 bases between the two germline ends. The CDR3 is 15 residues long. In DNA, the CDR3 is TGTGCCACAGATGCCGGGACAATGGGCGACGGGGAGCTGTTTTTT. Residues: CATDAGTMGDGELFF.

The V gene is TRBV2, the J gene TRBJ1-4; 8 bases are shared with TRBD1. The junction had 9 bases not matched to a gene; V was cut back by 5 bases and J by 7 bases. CDR1 and CDR2 (germline): SNHLY, FYNNEI. This CDR3 contains 15 residues. In DNA, the CDR3 is TGTGCCAGCAGTTACCTTGGTCAGGGGGCTGAAAAACTGTTTTTT. Protein product: CASSYLGQGAEKLFF.

The chain is built from TRBV7-6 and TRBJ2-7, with D perhaps TRBD1 (5 bases). V was clipped by 4 bases and J by 4 bases, with 17 bases between them. Germline CDR1 reads SGHVS; CDR2 reads FNYEAQ. This CDR3 is 15 amino acids long. In DNA form, the CDR3 reads TGTGCCAGCAGCTCCGTTGTCCAGGGTCAATACGAGCAGTACTTC. Encoded protein: CASSSVVQGQYEQYF.